What follows are 5 T cell receptor beta chains derived from one specimen sequenced in a study of blood T cells in healthy people across ages. With a J-beta primer mix and a sample-barcoded 5' primer, a second PCR ran about 7 to 11 cycles. A single record per CDR3 protein comes from TCRdb applying MiXCR to the 5' RACE reads. Among 2 million or so distinct CDR3 sequences, less than 50% were seen once, and the ten largest hold less than 2.5%. What was sequenced was blood. These receptors all stem from a woman between 40 and 55 years old in good health.

This clonotype has ten or more counts. The CDR3 DNA sequence: TGCAGCGTTGAAATCGAGTGGGGTTCCTACGAGCAGTACTTC. It codes for CSVEIEWGSYEQYF. J is TRBJ2-7 and V is TRBV29-1; D is uncertain. This CDR3 has 14 amino acids. Germline lookup yields CDR1 SQVTM and CDR2 ANQGSEA. V shed 2 bases and J shed 1 base, with 12 bases lying between them.

V and J are TRBV7-9 and TRBJ2-3; TRBD1 agrees at 7 bases. The CDR3 totals 16 residues. Germline CDR1 SEHNR, CDR2 FQNEAQ (reference sequence). The V gene end was trimmed by 1 base and the J gene end by 2 bases; junction bases not matched to a gene: 6. The CDR3 region is CASSLGRTGFTDTQYF. CDR3 bases: TGTGCCAGCAGCTTAGGCAGGACAGGATTCACAGATACGCAGTATTTT.

This clonotype was found a few times. The chain joins TRBV20-1 to TRBJ2-5, with 8 positions matching TRBD1. Germline CDR1 and CDR2: DFQATT and SNEGSKA (reference sequence). Trimming cost V 5 bases and J 2 bases; bases outside gene matches: 13. The CDR3 has 16 residues. The CDR3 loop is CSAPSFGQGRQETQYF. CDR3 bases: TGCAGTGCTCCGAGCTTCGGACAGGGACGGCAAGAGACCCAGTACTTC.

The chain uses TRBV20-1 and TRBJ2-7; possible D gene TRBD2, 6 bases. CDR3 length: 11 amino acids. The V end was cut by 5 bases, the J end by 6 bases, with 11 bases between. CDR1 is DFQATT, CDR2 SNEGSKA, per germline (reference sequence). The CDR3 protein is CSAGLAAEQYF. Written as DNA, the CDR3 is TGCAGTGCTGGTTTAGCGGCCGAGCAGTACTTC.

The chain is built from TRBV4-1 and TRBJ2-7; 7 bases fit TRBD1. Germline V gene lookup returns CDR1 MGHRA and CDR2 YSYEKL. This CDR3 contains 16 residues. V trimming: 0 bases; J trimming: 3 bases; junction bases outside the gene matches: 8. In nucleotides, the CDR3 is TGCGCCAGCAGCCAAGATCCGGGACAGAGTTTCTACGAGCAGTACTTC. Amino acids: CASSQDPGQSFYEQYF.